This entry lists 5 T cell receptor beta chains sequenced from one sample in a study of T-cell reconstitution after alpha-beta-depleted transplantation in children. Molecular barcoding with unique molecular identifiers was used for the TCRbeta library. Each CDR3 protein gets one entry after TCRdb re-called the PCR reads with MiXCR. The sample includes nearly 350,000 distinct CDR3 sequences, 15% to 20% of them seen just once. The sample in question was PBMCs, mostly from graft donor cells, obtained 360 days after TCRalphabeta/CD19-depleted stem cell transplant. These receptors were taken from a male patient between 2 and 9 years old who had a stem cell transplant for acute lymphoblastic leukemia, so the T cells may come from the graft donor.

The rearrangement links TRBV20-1 to TRBJ2-7, with 8 bases identical to TRBD1. CDR3 size: 14 residues. V gave up 1 base and J gave up 4 bases; unmatched junction bases: 6. Per germline, CDR1 DFQATT and CDR2 SNEGSKA (reference sequence). The CDR3 nucleotides are TGCAGTGCTAGAGTTCCGACAGGGGCTTACGAGCAGTACTTC. Its protein is CSARVPTGAYEQYF.

This clonotype was observed a handful of times. The chain links TRBV4-2 to TRBJ2-4, with D perhaps TRBD1 (5 bases). Trimming stripped 0 bases from V and 0 bases from J, with 9 bases between. CDR1 is LGHNA and CDR2 is YNFKEQ in the germline V gene. This CDR3 contains 16 residues. CDR3 region: CASSQDPGLAKNIQYF. In DNA form, the CDR3 reads TGTGCCAGCAGCCAAGACCCAGGGCTAGCCAAAAACATTCAGTACTTC.

V usage is TRBV7-2 and J usage is TRBJ2-1; 7 nucleotides match TRBD1. Germline V CDR1 and CDR2: SGHTA, FQGNSA. V shed 1 base and J 2 bases; nucleotides not matched to a gene: 5. There are 16 residues in the CDR3. The CDR3 sequence is CASSLVGGKTYNEQFF. In DNA, the CDR3 is TGTGCCAGCAGCTTAGTAGGGGGCAAGACCTACAATGAGCAGTTCTTC.

CDR3 sequence reads: CASSYRGPSGTYNEQFF. DNA of the CDR3: TGTGCCAGCAGTTACCGGGGGCCTAGCGGGACTTACAATGAGCAGTTCTTC. This chain uses TRBV6-5 with TRBJ2-1; the match to TRBD2 covers 9 bases. Germline lookup yields CDR1 MNHEY and CDR2 SVGAGI. The V gene end was trimmed by 2 bases and the J gene end by 4 bases; junction bases not matched to a gene: 9. CDR3 length equals 17 residues.

This clonotype appeared a few times. The chain recombines TRBV3-1 with TRBJ2-7, with TRBD2 matching over 7 bases. CDR3 length equals 18 residues. Per the germline V gene, CDR1 is LGHDT and CDR2 is YNNKEL (reference sequence). The V segment lost 2 bases and the J segment 2 bases; nucleotides outside the gene matches: 15. The CDR3 reads CASSQRPLIREVPYEQYF. The CDR3, as DNA: TGTGCCAGCAGCCAACGACCCCTAATACGGGAGGTGCCCTACGAGCAGTACTTC.